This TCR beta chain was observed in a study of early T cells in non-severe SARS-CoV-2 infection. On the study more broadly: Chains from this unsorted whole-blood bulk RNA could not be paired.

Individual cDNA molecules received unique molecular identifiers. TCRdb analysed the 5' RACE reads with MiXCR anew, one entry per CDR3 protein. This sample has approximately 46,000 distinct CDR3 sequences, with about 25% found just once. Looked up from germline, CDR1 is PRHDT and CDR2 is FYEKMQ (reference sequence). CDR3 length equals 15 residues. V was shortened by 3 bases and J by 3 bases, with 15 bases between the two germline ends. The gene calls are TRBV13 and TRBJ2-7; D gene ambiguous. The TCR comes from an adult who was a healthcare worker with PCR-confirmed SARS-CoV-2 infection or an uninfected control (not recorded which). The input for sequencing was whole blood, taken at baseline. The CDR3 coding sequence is TGTGCCAGCAGCTTCTACGACAAGGAAGACTACGAGCAGTACTTC. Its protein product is CASSFYDKEDYEQYF.